This T cell receptor beta chain was observed in a study of radiotherapy plus CTLA-4 blockade in lung cancer. Study at large: For approximately 19% of patients, objective responses occurred, and 30% to 35% had disease control.

Generated by immunoSEQ multiplex PCR, the TCRdb table keeps only in-frame clones and is missing some. Of 70,000 to 90,000 clones listed, approximately 86% were seen once; the top ten hold 0.85% to 0.9%. The study gave focal radiation plus ipilimumab CTLA-4 blockade to patients with chemo-refractory metastatic non-small-cell lung cancer. Study-wide findings and caveats: Clones derived from tumor TCRs expanded in blood after radiotherapy plus ipilimumab.

Regarding this clone: Its antigen is unknown. Germline is not matched at one junction end, which may reflect a read error. At the DNA level, this CDR3 is encoded by other sequences in the same sample as well.

This CDR3 region has 16 residues. Germline V gives CDR1 SGHTA, CDR2 FQGNSA. The sequenced sample was peripheral blood, obtained from a patient treated with radiotherapy plus ipilimumab. This receptor was identified in a human donor with non-small cell lung cancer who had stable disease on radiotherapy plus ipilimumab. This rearrangement joins TRBV7-2 to TRBJ2-1; 11 positions match TRBD1. The chain's CDR3 is CASSLQGQGGNNEQFF. The CDR3 DNA reads TGTGCTAGCAGCTTACAGGGACAGGGGGGGAACAATGAGCAGTTCTTC. The full variable domain, in which reference TRBV7-2 and TRBJ2-1 provide the parts outside the CDR3, is GAGVSQSPSNKVTEKGKDVELRCDPISGHTALYWYRQSLGQGLEFLIYFQGNSAPDKSGLPSDRFSAERTGGSVSTLTIQRTQQEDSAVYLCASSLQGQGGNNEQFFGPGTRLTVL.